The 5 T cell receptor beta chains given below trace back to one sample, sequenced in a study of T cells after yellow fever vaccination. One entry per CDR3 protein, called by TCRdb with MiXCR from the 5' RACE reads. The sample comprises under 150,000 distinct CDR3 sequences, around 15% of which are singletons, and roughly 44% rests with the top ten. Here the sequenced sample was CD8+ T cells sorted from PBMCs, taken 5 days after the yellow fever booster vaccination. These receptors came from a man aged 18 to 30 who received the YFV17D yellow fever vaccine.

The CDR3 nucleotides are TGCAGCGTTGAAAGGACAGGGAGTAGCACTGAAGCTTTCTTT. This codes for CSVERTGSSTEAFF. The chain joins TRBV29-1 to TRBJ1-1; 8 bases align to TRBD1. The CDR3 has 14 residues. The V gene's germline CDR1 is SQVTM and CDR2 ANQGSEA. V trimming: 2 bases; J trimming: 4 bases; junction bases outside the gene matches: 6.

The chain has TRBV29-1 and TRBJ2-3; TRBD1 matches at 7 bases. V shed 5 bases, J shed 4 bases, and the junction held 3 bases outside the gene matches. Germline loops: CDR1 SQVTM, CDR2 ANQGSEA. The CDR3 covers 12 residues. The CDR3 coding sequence is TGCAGCGTTCAAGGGGGCGCAGATACGCAGTATTTT. It translates to CSVQGGADTQYF.

This chain uses TRBV7-2 with TRBJ1-6; the D gene is possibly TRBD1 (5 bases). This CDR3 is 14 amino acids long. Germline assignment: CDR1 SGHTA and CDR2 FQGNSA. Trimming took 5 bases from V and 9 from J, leaving 14 bases between them. The CDR3: CASSPLRRGSPLHF. The CDR3 bases are TGTGCCAGCAGCCCCCTACGAAGGGGTTCACCCCTCCACTTT.

This chain joins TRBV10-2 and TRBJ2-2; TRBD1 aligns across 7 bases. The germline gives CDR1 WSHSY, CDR2 SAAADI. V was clipped by 7 bases and J by 2 bases; unmatched bases: 10. CDR3 length: 16 residues. CDR3 residues: CASTGGGTENTGELFF. The CDR3 region has the DNA TGCGCCAGCACTGGAGGTGGGACAGAAAACACCGGGGAGCTGTTTTTT.

The chain couples TRBV7-2 to TRBJ2-5; tentatively, D is TRBD1 or TRBD2 (5 bases each). The CDR3 consists of 17 residues. The V gene's germline CDR1 is SGHTA and CDR2 FQGNSA. V was pared by 0 bases and J by 4 bases, with 18 bases between. CDR3 amino acids: CASSLAQGGFVGETQYF. The CDR3 coding sequence is TGTGCCAGCAGCTTAGCCCAGGGCGGGTTCGTAGGAGAGACCCAGTACTTC.